The next 25 T cell receptor beta chains were all read from a single sample in a study of identical twins. TCRdb passed the 5' RACE reads through MiXCR, listing each CDR3 protein once. The profile shows roughly 1.6 million distinct CDR3 sequences, less than 35% of them singletons. Sequencing was performed on cord blood. These receptors were obtained from a newborn girl in good health.

The table lists this clonotype with a few counts. V and J are TRBV7-9 and TRBJ2-5; TRBD2 agrees at 9 bases. The J segment lost 5 bases and the V segment lost 5 bases, leaving 12 bases of the junction unmatched. Per germline, CDR1 SEHNR and CDR2 FQNEAQ (reference sequence). This CDR3 has 16 amino acids. The CDR3 loop is CASSEGLAGVYETQYF. The CDR3 DNA sequence: TGTGCCAGCAGCGAGGGGTTAGCGGGGGTTTATGAGACCCAGTACTTC.

Concerning this clonotype itself: One end of the junction varies from germline; a read error may be responsible. This chain uses TRBV20-1 with TRBJ1-6; D call uncertain. The CDR3 sequence is 12 residues long. Germline V lookup: CDR1 DFQATT, CDR2 SNEGSKA (reference sequence). CDR3 nucleotides: TGCAGTGCTAAGGCCGGACCTTCACCCCCCCACTTT. Its protein product is CSAKAGPSPPHF.

This clonotype was seen a single time. The chain recombines TRBV5-1 with TRBJ1-1; no reliable D call. The CDR3 has 14 amino acids. Germline lookup yields CDR1 SGHRS and CDR2 YFSETQ. Trimming cost V 3 bases and J 1 base, with 10 bases left between them. Written as DNA, the CDR3 is TGCGCCAGCAGCTCAGCGGTCGGGAACACTGAAGCTTTCTTT. Encoded protein: CASSSAVGNTEAFF.

This clonotype was seen more than once but under ten times. V usage is TRBV12-3 or TRBV12-4 and J usage is TRBJ2-1, with TRBD2 as a possible D gene (5 bases). V was cut by 3 bases and J by 7 bases, with 10 bases left in between. The CDR3 is 13 residues long. CDR3 sequence: CASSFPPGNEQFF. The CDR3 bases are TGTGCCAGCAGTTTTCCCCCGGGAAATGAGCAGTTCTTC.

Only a few counts were recorded for this clonotype. The J gene is TRBJ2-7, the V gene TRBV10-3, with a tentative D call TRBD1 (5 bases). V gave up 8 bases and J gave up 2 bases, with 10 bases separating them. Germline V CDR1 and CDR2: ENHRY, SYGVKD. The CDR3 is 12 residues long. The CDR3 DNA is TGTGCCATCGCCGAGGACACCTACGAGCAGTACTTC. This codes for CAIAEDTYEQYF.

The chain carries TRBV4-2 and TRBJ2-7, with 7 bases lining up with TRBD2. CDR1 and CDR2 (germline): LGHNA, YNFKEQ. The V and J ends lost 0 bases and 1 base, in that order; junction bases with no gene match: 9. The CDR3 spans 17 residues. CDR3 protein: CASSQEKGRGVSYEQYF. Here the CDR3 DNA reads TGTGCCAGCAGCCAAGAAAAAGGCCGGGGGGTTTCCTACGAGCAGTACTTC.

The genes are TRBV11-1 and TRBJ2-2, with 7 bases that match TRBD2. Unmatched junction bases numbered 11, after V lost 5 bases and J lost 2 bases. The length of the CDR3 is 17 residues. The germline gives CDR1 SGHAT, CDR2 FQDESV (reference sequence). The CDR3 DNA reads TGTGCCAGCAGCCCATTACTCGAGCGGGGAAACACCGGGGAGCTGTTTTTT. Encoded protein: CASSPLLERGNTGELFF.

This clonotype was detected a few times. This rearrangement joins TRBV27 to TRBJ1-2; D not resolved. Trimming stripped 5 bases from V and 4 bases from J, with 23 bases between. The CDR3 totals 17 residues. Germline V gene lookup returns CDR1 MNHEY and CDR2 SMNVEV (reference sequence). DNA for the CDR3: TGTGCCAGCAGTAGTTCGCAGTGGAGGGCGTTTGGCTATGGCTACACCTTC. This encodes CASSSSQWRAFGYGYTF.

This clonotype has just a few counts. This chain links TRBV6-1 with TRBJ1-5; possible D gene TRBD1, 6 bases. The CDR3 totals 14 residues. Trimming stripped 5 bases from V and 10 bases from J, with 18 bases between. Germline assignment: CDR1 MNHNS and CDR2 SASEGT. CDR3 sequence: CASSTLTGSGPQHF. In DNA, the CDR3 is TGTGCCAGCAGTACTCTGACAGGTTCAGGTCCCCAGCATTTT.

The chain carries TRBV20-1 and TRBJ2-1; TRBD2 aligns across 9 bases. CDR1 and CDR2 (germline): DFQATT, SNEGSKA (reference sequence). The CDR3 totals 16 residues. J lost 9 bases, V lost 5 bases, and 17 bases had no gene match. CDR3 sequence reads: CSARGSGSDSGGEQFF. The CDR3 coding sequence is TGCAGTGCTCGGGGTAGCGGGAGTGACAGTGGAGGTGAGCAGTTCTTC.

The J gene is TRBJ2-4, the V gene TRBV7-2, with a weak D call TRBD2 (5 bases). The CDR3 runs 14 residues. With 2 bases removed from V and 5 bases from J, the gap between germline ends came to 10 bases. The V gene's germline CDR1 is SGHTA and CDR2 FQGNSA. The CDR3 reads CASSLPHGENIQYF. CDR3 in DNA: TGTGCCAGCAGCTTACCCCACGGGGAAAACATTCAGTACTTC. Combining the CDR3 with reference TRBV7-2 and TRBJ2-4 gives the whole variable domain GAGVSQSPSNKVTEKGKDVELRCDPISGHTALYWYRQSLGQGLEFLIYFQGNSAPDKSGLPSDRFSAERTGGSVSTLTIQRTQQEDSAVYLCASSLPHGENIQYFGAGTRLSVL.

The rearrangement links TRBV10-3 to TRBJ2-3, with 11 bases aligning to TRBD2. The V segment lost 4 bases and the J segment 0 bases; nucleotides outside the gene matches: 3. Per germline, CDR1 ENHRY and CDR2 SYGVKD. The CDR3 covers 16 residues. The CDR3 bases are TGTGCCATCAGTGTCTCTAGCGGGGGGAGCACAGATACGCAGTATTTT. The encoded protein is CAISVSSGGSTDTQYF.

This clonotype has more than one count but fewer than ten. The V call is TRBV20-1, the J call TRBJ2-1, with D maybe TRBD2 (6 bases). The CDR3 runs 15 residues. Trimming pared 3 bases from V and 0 bases from J, leaving 12 bases between. CDR1 and CDR2 from the germline V gene are DFQATT and SNEGSKA (reference sequence). CDR3 region: CSARSRRGSYNEQFF. DNA for the CDR3: TGCAGTGCTAGGTCTCGGAGGGGCTCCTACAATGAGCAGTTCTTC.

This clonotype has more than one count but fewer than ten. The chain employs TRBV6-5 and TRBJ1-1; 8 positions match TRBD1. Germline V CDR1 and CDR2: MNHEY, SVGAGI. V was pared by 7 bases and J by 0 bases, with 7 bases of the junction left unmatched. The CDR3 spans 15 residues. CDR3 DNA sequence: TGTGCCAGCAACCGGGACAGGAGGATGAACACTGAAGCTTTCTTT. It codes for CASNRDRRMNTEAFF.

This clonotype was seen only a few times. V gene TRBV20-1 combines with J gene TRBJ2-3, with D perhaps assigned TRBD1 or TRBD2 (5 bases each). There are 12 residues in the CDR3. Germline CDR1 is DFQATT and CDR2 is SNEGSKA (reference sequence). The CDR3 reads CRVRGVADTQYF. DNA for the CDR3: TGCAGGGTACGGGGCGTCGCAGATACGCAGTATTTT.

This clonotype was observed many times. The chain recombines TRBV4-2 with TRBJ1-2, with 10 bases identical to TRBD1. With 1 base clipped from V and 3 bases from J, the junction kept 2 bases outside the gene matches. The germline CDR1 and CDR2 sequences are LGHNA and YNFKEQ. The CDR3 covers 15 residues. The CDR3 region is CASSQVGQGDYGYTF. The CDR3 DNA sequence: TGTGCCAGCAGCCAAGTTGGACAGGGGGACTATGGCTACACCTTC.

There are a few counts of this clonotype. This may come from a read error, since a much larger clone is one base off. The gene calls are TRBV20-1 and TRBJ2-7, with 13 bases aligning to TRBD2. From germline, CDR1 is DFQATT and CDR2 SNEGSKA (reference sequence). Unmatched junction bases numbered 1, after V lost 5 bases and J lost 0 bases. CDR3 size: 14 residues. This CDR3 is CSAWTSGSSYEQYF. The CDR3 coding sequence is TGCAGTGCTTGGACTAGCGGGAGCTCCTACGAGCAGTACTTC.

The genes are TRBV6-4 and TRBJ1-4; unclear D gene. The CDR3 covers 14 residues. V was clipped by 3 bases and J by 4 bases, with 9 bases between them. The germline V gene has CDR1 MRHNA and CDR2 SNTAGT. The CDR3 loop reads CASSDTAFNEKLFF. In DNA form, the CDR3 reads TGTGCCAGCAGTGATACAGCCTTTAATGAAAAACTGTTTTTT.

The chain employs TRBV29-1 and TRBJ2-2, with a weak D call TRBD1 (6 bases). V lost 5 bases to trimming and J lost 0 bases, with 10 bases between them. Germline V gene sequence: CDR1 SQVTM, CDR2 ANQGSEA. CDR3 length: 14 amino acids. In DNA form, the CDR3 reads TGCAGCGTTATGGGGGCGTCGAACACCGGGGAGCTGTTTTTT. It yields the protein CSVMGASNTGELFF.

This clonotype has more than one count but fewer than ten. V gene TRBV7-2 combines with J gene TRBJ2-7; tentatively, D is TRBD1 (6 bases). Trimming cost V 4 bases and J 7 bases, with 23 bases left between them. The CDR3 covers 16 residues. Germline V lookup: CDR1 SGHTA, CDR2 FQGNSA. This chain's CDR3 is CASSSRGAGYQGEQYF. In nucleotides, the CDR3 is TGTGCCAGCAGCTCTAGAGGAGCAGGGTATCAGGGGGAGCAGTACTTC.

The V call is TRBV20-1, the J call TRBJ2-1, with 8 bases fitting TRBD2. The germline V gene has CDR1 DFQATT and CDR2 SNEGSKA (reference sequence). V trimming: 5 bases; J trimming: 12 bases; junction bases outside the gene matches: 9. This CDR3 has 12 residues. CDR3 bases: TGCAGTGCTCCCCAGGGAGCGGGGGTGCAGTTCTTC. Translating gives CSAPQGAGVQFF.

A single count supports this clonotype. This chain uses TRBV6-1 with TRBJ1-6, with no clear D. Trimming shortened V by 10 bases and J by 15 bases, and 22 bases separated the two germline ends. The CDR3 covers 13 residues. Germline V gene lookup returns CDR1 MNHNS and CDR2 SASEGT. The CDR3 spells CATDRESNSGLHF. CDR3 nucleotide sequence: TGTGCCACTGATCGGGAGTCTAATTCAGGCCTCCACTTT.

This sequence joins TRBV3-1 and TRBJ2-5; possibly TRBD1 for D (5 bases). This CDR3 comprises 17 residues. CDR1 LGHDT and CDR2 YNNKEL come from the germline V gene (reference sequence). The V end was cut by 1 base, the J end by 11 bases, with 26 bases between. CDR3 in DNA: TGTGCCAGCAGCCAAGTCGGGCTTCGTGTACAGGCCAATGAGCAGTACTTC. Amino acid sequence: CASSQVGLRVQANEQYF.

The chain joins TRBV28 to TRBJ1-5; TRBD1 aligns across 7 bases. The germline CDR1 and CDR2 sequences are MDHEN and SYDVKM. The junction had 0 bases not matched to a gene; V was cut back by 1 base and J by 0 bases. The CDR3 runs to 15 residues. The DNA for the CDR3 is TGTGCCAGCAGTTTATACAGGGGTAGCAATCAGCCCCAGCATTTT. Protein: CASSLYRGSNQPQHF.

The sample holds many counts of this clonotype. The gene calls are TRBV12-3 or TRBV12-4 and TRBJ2-7; 8 nucleotides agree with TRBD2. The V and J ends lost 2 bases and 4 bases, in that order; junction bases with no gene match: 1. This CDR3 comprises 13 residues. CDR3 residues: CASSLSSGYEQYF. Written as DNA, the CDR3 is TGTGCCAGCAGTTTATCTAGCGGGTACGAGCAGTACTTC.